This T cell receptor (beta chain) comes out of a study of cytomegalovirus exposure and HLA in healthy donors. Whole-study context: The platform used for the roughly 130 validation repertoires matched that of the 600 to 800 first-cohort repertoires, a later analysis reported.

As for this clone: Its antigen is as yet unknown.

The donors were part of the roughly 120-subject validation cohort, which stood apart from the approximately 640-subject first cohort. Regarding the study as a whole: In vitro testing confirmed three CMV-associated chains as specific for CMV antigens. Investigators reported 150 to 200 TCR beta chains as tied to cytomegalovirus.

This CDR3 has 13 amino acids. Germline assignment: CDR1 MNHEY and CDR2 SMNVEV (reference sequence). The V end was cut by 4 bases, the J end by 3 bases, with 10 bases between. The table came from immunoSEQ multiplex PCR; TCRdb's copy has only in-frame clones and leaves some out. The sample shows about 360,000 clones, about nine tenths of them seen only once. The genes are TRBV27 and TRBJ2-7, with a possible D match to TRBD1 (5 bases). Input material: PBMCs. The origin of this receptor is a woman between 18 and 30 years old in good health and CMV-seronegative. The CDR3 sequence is CASSYRINYEQYF. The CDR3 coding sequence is TGTGCCAGCAGTTACAGGATTAACTACGAGCAGTACTTC.